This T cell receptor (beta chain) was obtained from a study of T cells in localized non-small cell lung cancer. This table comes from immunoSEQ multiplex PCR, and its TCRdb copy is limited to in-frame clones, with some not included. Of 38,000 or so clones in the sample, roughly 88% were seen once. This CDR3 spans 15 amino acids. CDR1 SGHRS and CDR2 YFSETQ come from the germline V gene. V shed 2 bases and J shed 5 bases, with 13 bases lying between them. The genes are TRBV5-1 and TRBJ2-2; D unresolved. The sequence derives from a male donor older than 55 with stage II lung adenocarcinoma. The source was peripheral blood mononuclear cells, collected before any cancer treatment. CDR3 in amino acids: CASSLEAFGTGELFF. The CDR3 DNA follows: TGCGCCAGCAGCTTAGAGGCATTCGGGACCGGGGAGCTGTTTTTT.